This paragraph reports one T cell receptor beta chain. This CDR3 is 20 amino acids long. Trimming took 3 bases from V and 0 from J; bases not matched to a gene: 17. CDR1 and CDR2 from the germline V gene are DFQATT and SNEGSKA (reference sequence). Authors' data handling: By means of reference gene primer amplification, nucleated cell counts were estimated. Libraries were prepared by immunoSEQ multiplex PCR; TCRdb keeps only in-frame clonotypes and omits some of them. V and J calls and clone size are copied from that table; D and trimming were computed from the DNA. This sample has tens of thousands of clones, with around 92% found just once. This record belongs to a study of blood T cell repertoires in COVID-19. Turning to the study itself: From T cells, B-cell-depleted T cells, or PBMCs came the material, which was cDNA or gDNA.

Input material: peripheral blood. The source of this sequence is a human donor in a cohort sampled during active COVID-19. V and J are TRBV20-1 and TRBJ2-3, with 11 nucleotides matching TRBD1. The DNA of the CDR3 is TGCAGTGCTAGTCGCCGTCTGAGGACAGGGGGCGCCGATAGCACAGATACGCAGTATTTT. It yields the protein CSASRRLRTGGADSTDTQYF.